This record covers a single T cell receptor (beta chain). The CDR3 contains 21 residues. The J segment lost 2 bases and the V segment lost 3 bases, leaving 17 bases of the junction unmatched. Germline V gene sequence: CDR1 SGDLS, CDR2 YYNGEE. Participant-given clinical history determined each cohort assignment. The sample originates from a study of blood T cell repertoires in COVID-19. About the research overall: Material from acute and convalescent COVID-19 was sourced from the United States, Italy and Spain.

Original data processing: Amplification with reference gene primers provided the estimates of nucleated cell counts. Profiled with immunoSEQ multiplex PCR; TCRdb holds only in-frame clones, not every one. V and J calls and clone size are as listed in that table; D and trimming were resolved from the DNA. The sample consists of approximately 250,000 clones, roughly 88% of them appearing once. Sequenced material: PBMCs or T cells enriched from blood (not recorded which). This chain joins TRBV9 and TRBJ2-1; 13 bases match TRBD2. This receptor was taken from a woman in her twenties or thirties who had recovered from COVID-19. CDR3 DNA: TGTGCCAGCAGCGCCCAGGCCTCCGGGACTAGCGGGATCCACACCTACAATGAGCAGTTCTTC. It specifies CASSAQASGTSGIHTYNEQFF.